This T cell receptor (beta chain) was sequenced during a study of human T cells and chemical hapten exposure. For the study at large: Women made up most patients, who had alopecia areata, totalis or universalis.

Each CDR3 protein is one row after TCRdb ran MiXCR on the RACE reads. Here the sample spans fewer than 350,000 distinct CDR3 sequences, approximately 8% being singletons. Time point specified: pre-sensitization, week 0. Treatment given: therapeutic diphenylcyclopropenone sensitization with weekly scalp DPC. Whole-study results and caveats: No alteration of TCRs above 1 in 1000 frequency was seen with DPC sensitization.

This clonotype was observed many times. Its antigen remains unknown. CDR1 SQVTM and CDR2 ANQGSEA come from the germline V gene. V lost 3 bases, J lost 0 bases, and 12 bases lay in between. The length of the CDR3 is 15 residues. The rearrangement links TRBV29-1 to TRBJ2-1; D uncertain. Sample: whole blood, taken in connection with sensitization to the hapten diphenylcyclopropenone (DPC). The TCR sequence derives from a man aged 18 to 35 with alopecia areata. Some clones in this sample may be carry-over from other donors' samples. The CDR3 DNA sequence: TGCAGCGTTGAGACGACGGAGAGCTCCTACAATGAGCAGTTCTTC. Protein: CSVETTESSYNEQFF.